This entry describes one TCR beta chain. No antigen is known for it. This record comes from a study of post-analysis software for immune sequencing data. Study-level points and caveats: Five TRBV segments occurring more often in patients than controls included TRBV5-6, TRBV5-1 and TRBV20-1.

Included in the TCR beta cDNA libraries were unique molecular identifiers. TCRdb fed the PCR reads into MiXCR, producing one record per CDR3 protein. The sample consists of 600,000 to 700,000 distinct CDR3 sequences, 55% to 60% of them appearing once. V was clipped by 6 bases and J by 7 bases, with 12 bases between them. The V gene's germline CDR1 is ENHRY and CDR2 SYGVKD. The CDR3 contains 12 residues. This receptor was obtained from a girl aged 2 to 9 with multiple sclerosis. This chain uses TRBV10-3 with TRBJ1-2; D perhaps matches TRBD1 (6 bases). Sequencing input: blood. The CDR3 loop reads CAISGGISGYTF. DNA of the CDR3: TGTGCCATCAGCGGGGGCATATCTGGCTACACCTTC.